The 10 T cell receptor beta chains presented below share a single source sample, sequenced in a study of OX40 agonist ivuxolimab in advanced cancers. Profiled with immunoSEQ multiplex PCR; TCRdb holds only in-frame clones, not every one. This sample carries about 14,000 clones, about 80% of them seen once, and the ten largest clones take around a third. The sample consisted of CD4+ or CD8+ T cells sorted from blood, taken in a trial of the OX40 agonist ivuxolimab. These receptor sequences come from an adult with an advanced solid tumor such as melanoma, head and neck, liver or kidney cancer.

The V and J genes are TRBV28 and TRBJ2-7; 10 bases match TRBD1. The CDR3 covers 14 residues. Germline V lookup: CDR1 MDHEN, CDR2 SYDVKM. V lost 6 bases to trimming and J lost 2 bases; unmatched junction nucleotides: 4. CDR3 nucleotides: TGTGCCAGCAGGACCGGGACAGGGGCCTACGAGCAGTACTTC. This codes for CASRTGTGAYEQYF.

Regarding this clone: A read error may account for a junction end that differs from germline. This chain's CDR3 is CASSSGTGSTDTQYF. The CDR3 DNA is TGTGCTAGCAGCTCCGGGACAGGTTCAACAGATACGCAGTATTTT. V and J are TRBV7-7 and TRBJ2-3; 8 nucleotides agree with TRBD1. Germline V lookup: CDR1 SSHAT, CDR2 FNYEAQ (reference sequence). CDR3 size: 15 residues.

This sequence joins TRBV7-9 and TRBJ2-2; D unclear. The V end lost 1 base, the J end lost 6 bases, and 12 bases lay between the germline ends. CDR1 and CDR2 from the germline V gene are SEHNR and FQNEAQ (reference sequence). There are 15 residues in the CDR3. CDR3 sequence (DNA): TGTGCCAGCAGCTTAGGAGCTAGAACCGCCGGGGAGCTGTTTTTT. Its protein product is CASSLGARTAGELFF.

This clone was seen only a few times. The genes are TRBV29-1 and TRBJ1-1; 10 nucleotides agree with TRBD1. After removal of 7 bases from V and 1 base from J, the junction contained 6 bases not matched to a gene. Germline V gives CDR1 SQVTM, CDR2 ANQGSEA. The CDR3 has 14 amino acids. The CDR3 reads CSGRQGASNTEAFF. The CDR3, as DNA: TGCAGCGGCAGACAGGGGGCGTCGAACACTGAAGCTTTCTTT.

This chain uses TRBV30 with TRBJ2-7; D is undetermined. The germline V gene has CDR1 GTSNPN and CDR2 SVGIG (reference sequence). The CDR3 is 16 residues long. V was clipped by 2 bases and J by 5 bases, with 22 bases between them. The CDR3 DNA sequence: TGTGCCTGGAGTAAAGTAGGATACCAAGCCATCCACGAGCAGTACTTC. Residues: CAWSKVGYQAIHEQYF.

To note about this clone: The junction does not match germline at one end; this may be a read error. The genes are TRBV7-7 and TRBJ2-2, with 12 bases lining up with TRBD2. The CDR3 contains 17 residues. Germline V gives CDR1 SSHAT, CDR2 FNYEAQ (reference sequence). The CDR3 region has the DNA TGTGCTAGCAGCCCCGGACTAGCGGGGATGAACACCGGGGAGCTGTTTTTT. It yields the protein CASSPGLAGMNTGELFF.

This sequence joins TRBV19 and TRBJ2-5, with 10 bases lining up with TRBD2. V lost 7 bases and J lost 5; bases outside the gene matches: 10. From germline, CDR1 is LNHDA and CDR2 SQIVND (reference sequence). The CDR3 is made up of 15 amino acids. CDR3 nucleotides: TGTGCCAGTACCTCTAGCGGGAGTACGAGGGAGACCCAGTACTTC. It yields the protein CASTSSGSTRETQYF.

This clone was seen a single time. V and J are TRBV29-1 and TRBJ2-1; D not certain. V lost 0 bases and J 10 bases, leaving 7 bases between the germline ends. This CDR3 comprises 11 residues. CDR1 and CDR2 from the germline V gene are SQVTM and ANQGSEA. The CDR3: CSVEDWSEQFF. Written as DNA, the CDR3 is TGCAGCGTTGAAGATTGGAGCGAGCAGTTCTTC.

The rearrangement links TRBV5-1 to TRBJ2-6; D is uncertain. V dropped 2 bases and J dropped 6 bases, with 6 bases sitting between them. In germline, CDR1 is SGHRS, CDR2 YFSETQ. The CDR3 loop spans 13 amino acids. CDR3 nucleotide sequence: TGCGCCAGCAGCTTTGATGAGGCCAACGTCCTGACTTTC. Its translation: CASSFDEANVLTF.

The V gene is TRBV28, the J gene TRBJ2-3, with unresolved D. Germline V gene sequence: CDR1 MDHEN, CDR2 SYDVKM. This CDR3 region has 15 residues. V was cut by 1 base and J by 0 bases, with 8 bases left in between. Written as DNA, the CDR3 is TGTGCCAGCAGTTTATTGGGCCCAAGCACAGATACGCAGTATTTT. Translating it yields CASSLLGPSTDTQYF.